Below are 29 T cell receptor beta chains sequenced from a single sample in a study of OX40 agonist ivuxolimab in advanced cancers. The data were produced by immunoSEQ multiplex PCR, yet TCRdb's version contains in-frame clones alone and is incomplete. The sample holds 70,000 or so clones; roughly 89% are singletons and the top ten take roughly 0.85%. Sequences were derived from CD4+ or CD8+ T cells sorted from blood, sampled in a trial of the OX40 agonist ivuxolimab. The receptors here all came from an adult with an advanced solid tumor such as melanoma, head and neck, liver or kidney cancer.

The chain couples TRBV10-3 to TRBJ2-3; D might be TRBD2 (5 bases). This CDR3 region has 13 residues. Germline loops: CDR1 ENHRY, CDR2 SYGVKD. Here the CDR3 DNA reads TGTGGCTCCGGCGGACTCTCCACAGATACGCAGTATTTT. Translating it yields CGSGGLSTDTQYF.

The rearrangement uses TRBV5-4 and TRBJ2-1; 7 bases are shared with TRBD2. The CDR3 has 16 residues. V lost 4 bases to trimming and J lost 3 bases; unmatched junction nucleotides: 10. Germline lookup yields CDR1 SGHNT and CDR2 YYREEE (reference sequence). The CDR3: CASSGGRTRLYNEQFF. The CDR3 region has the DNA TGTGCCAGCAGCGGAGGGCGGACTAGGCTCTACAATGAGCAGTTCTTC.

The chain couples TRBV4-1 to TRBJ2-2; TRBD2 is a possible D gene (6 bases). The CDR3 totals 14 residues. CDR1 is MGHRA, CDR2 YSYEKL, per germline. Trimming took off 4 bases at V and 1 base at J, with 7 bases between the two ends. The CDR3: CASSRDWNTGELFF. In DNA form, the CDR3 reads TGCGCCAGCAGCCGGGACTGGAACACCGGGGAGCTGTTTTTT.

The rearrangement links TRBV11-2 to TRBJ2-2, with 7 bases matching TRBD2. Germline V lookup: CDR1 SGHAT, CDR2 FQNNGV. The CDR3 loop spans 14 amino acids. V shed 1 base, J shed 6 bases, and the junction held 2 bases outside the gene matches. The CDR3 DNA sequence: TGTGCCAGCAGCTTAGGACTAGCTGCCGGGGAGCTGTTTTTT. It is translated as CASSLGLAAGELFF.

The chain links TRBV5-1 to TRBJ1-1, with no clear D. The CDR3 is 14 amino acids. Trimming took off 1 base at V and 1 base at J, with 8 bases between the two ends. CDR1 is SGHRS and CDR2 is YFSETQ in the germline V gene. CDR3: CASSLMAGNTEAFF. CDR3 in DNA: TGCGCCAGCAGCTTGATGGCCGGGAACACTGAAGCTTTCTTT.

This clone was counted a few times. The gene calls are TRBV2 and TRBJ1-5; 7 nucleotides match TRBD1. There are 15 residues in the CDR3. The germline CDR1 and CDR2 sequences are SNHLY and FYNNEI. J was trimmed by 4 bases and V by 7 bases; bases with no gene match: 10. CDR3: CASMMGRGTNQPQHF. CDR3 nucleotides: TGTGCCAGCATGATGGGCAGGGGGACGAATCAGCCCCAGCATTTT.

The V gene is TRBV9, the J gene TRBJ2-2; either TRBD1 or TRBD2 may fit D (6 bases each). The CDR3 sequence is 14 residues long. V lost 7 bases, J lost 1 base, and 11 bases lay in between. Per the germline V gene, CDR1 is SGDLS and CDR2 is YYNGEE. CDR3 protein: CASRRGVNTGELFF. Here the CDR3 DNA reads TGTGCCAGCCGGAGGGGGGTGAACACCGGGGAGCTGTTTTTT.

In this sample, this clone turned up a few times. V and J are TRBV4-3 and TRBJ2-3; 8 bases map to TRBD1. The CDR3 spans 18 residues. J was trimmed by 4 bases and V by 3 bases; bases with no gene match: 15. Germline values: CDR1 LGHNA, CDR2 YSLEER. CDR3 in DNA: TGCGCCAGCAGCCATTCAGGGGTACAGGGGGGCATTGCAGATACGCAGTATTTT. It translates to CASSHSGVQGGIADTQYF.

This clone was detected a few times. J is TRBJ1-1 and V is TRBV21-1; the table's D call, TRBD1, was not checked against the DNA. TRBV21-1 constitutes a pseudogene. The length of the CDR3 is 15 residues. This chain's CDR3 is CASSQRGSVNTEAFF. In DNA, the CDR3 is TGTGCCAGCAGCCAAAGGGGGTCGGTGAACACTGAAGCTTTCTTT.

This clone has only a few counts. The chain combines TRBV29-1 with TRBJ1-2, with a tentative D call TRBD1 (5 bases). The CDR3 has 12 residues. Germline V CDR1 and CDR2: SQVTM, ANQGSEA. V was clipped by 4 bases and J by 2 bases, with 8 bases between them. DNA for the CDR3: TGCAGCGTTGGGGACGAGAACTATGGCTACACCTTC. Translating it yields CSVGDENYGYTF.

The gene calls are TRBV15 and TRBJ1-3, with a weak D call TRBD1 (5 bases). The CDR3 consists of 16 residues. Germline loops: CDR1 LNHNV, CDR2 YYDKDF (reference sequence). Trimming stripped 2 bases from V and 1 base from J, with 12 bases between. The CDR3 coding sequence is TGTGCCACCAGCAGACAGGGAGGTGTATCTGGAAACACCATATATTTT. Amino acids: CATSRQGGVSGNTIYF.

This clone was seen just once. Written as DNA, the CDR3 is TGTGCCAGCAGTCCAACGACTAGCGGGGGTGAGACCCAGTACTTC. This encodes CASSPTTSGGETQYF. The chain is built from TRBV28 and TRBJ2-5; 12 positions agree with TRBD2. The germline V gene encodes CDR1 MDHEN and CDR2 SYDVKM. The J segment lost 5 bases and the V segment lost 5 bases, leaving 6 bases of the junction unmatched. This CDR3 comprises 15 residues.

The rearrangement joins TRBV7-9 to TRBJ1-2, with D perhaps matching TRBD1 (6 bases). The V end was cut by 5 bases, the J end by 2 bases, with 12 bases between. In germline, CDR1 is SEHNR, CDR2 FQNEAQ (reference sequence). This CDR3 contains 14 residues. CDR3 sequence: CASSGTGTNYGYTF. In DNA, the CDR3 is TGTGCCAGCAGCGGGACCGGGACAAACTATGGCTACACCTTC.

The chain links TRBV19 to TRBJ2-2; 12 bases line up with TRBD2. Germline V gives CDR1 LNHDA, CDR2 SQIVND (reference sequence). V trimming: 5 bases; J trimming: 1 base; junction bases outside the gene matches: 5. The CDR3 contains 17 residues. This chain's CDR3 is CASSARLAGENTGELFF. CDR3 nucleotides: TGTGCCAGTAGTGCCCGACTAGCGGGAGAGAACACCGGGGAGCTGTTTTTT.

V usage is TRBV6-5 and J usage is TRBJ1-1, with D unclear. The CDR3 is made up of 11 amino acids. Germline assignment: CDR1 MNHEY and CDR2 SVGAGI. V lost 6 bases, J lost 4 bases, and 6 bases lay in between. CDR3 amino acids: CASRWGTEAFF. The CDR3 DNA reads as TGTGCCAGCAGATGGGGCACTGAAGCTTTCTTT.

The J gene is TRBJ1-6, the V gene TRBV7-2; D ambiguous. The ends were cut back, 1 base at V and 1 base at J, with 11 bases in the middle. This CDR3 region has 17 residues. Germline assignment: CDR1 SGHTA and CDR2 FQGNSA. The CDR3: CASSLVAQGSYNSPLHF. The CDR3 nucleotides are TGTGCCAGCAGCTTAGTTGCCCAAGGGTCCTATAATTCACCCCTCCACTTT.

This chain uses TRBV10-2 with TRBJ1-3; D gene ambiguous. CDR1 and CDR2 (germline): WSHSY, SAAADI. The germline V and J ends were trimmed by 2 bases and 0 bases, with 11 bases remaining between them. The CDR3 extends over 16 amino acids. DNA for the CDR3: TGCGCCAGCAGTGAGACGTCGCCTAACTCTGGAAACACCATATATTTT. Its translation: CASSETSPNSGNTIYF.

The rearrangement uses TRBV10-3 and TRBJ2-3; 7 nucleotides align to TRBD2. The length of the CDR3 is 14 residues. Germline trimming cut 8 bases from V and 4 bases from J; bases unmatched to any gene: 9. Germline CDR1 and CDR2: ENHRY and SYGVKD. DNA of the CDR3: TGTGCCATCTCGGAAGGACTAGAGGCAGATACGCAGTATTTT. This encodes CAISEGLEADTQYF.

The chain has TRBV19 and TRBJ2-2, with D unclear. V gave up 3 bases and J gave up 7 bases, with 6 bases separating them. The CDR3 consists of 12 residues. Germline V gene data show CDR1 as LNHDA and CDR2 as SQIVND (reference sequence). The CDR3 loop reads CASSINDGELFF. The CDR3 coding sequence is TGTGCCAGTAGTATCAATGACGGGGAGCTGTTTTTT.

The chain carries TRBV7-9 and TRBJ2-1, with D possibly being TRBD2 (5 bases). The CDR3 covers 15 residues. The germline V gene encodes CDR1 SEHNR and CDR2 FQNEAQ (reference sequence). Trimming left V 6 bases short and J 9 bases short, with 21 bases between. The CDR3 region is CASSFERYSVREQFF. CDR3 sequence (DNA): TGTGCCAGCAGTTTTGAGCGGTATTCGGTTCGTGAGCAGTTCTTC.

The chain couples TRBV14 to TRBJ1-2; 8 nucleotides agree with TRBD1. V gave up 4 bases and J gave up 7 bases; unmatched junction bases: 5. CDR1 and CDR2 from the germline V gene are SGHDN and FVKESK. The CDR3 sequence is 13 residues long. In DNA, the CDR3 is TGTGCCAGCAGCCCTGGGACAGGCCGTGGCTACACCTTC. Translation gives CASSPGTGRGYTF.

The count of this clone is one. The V gene is TRBV30, the J gene TRBJ2-7; D unresolved. Trimming took 3 bases from V and 7 from J, leaving 16 bases between them. The CDR3 spans 13 residues. Germline V gene lookup returns CDR1 GTSNPN and CDR2 SVGIG (reference sequence). CDR3 in DNA: TGTGCCTGGAGCCGTGACGGCCTGAGAGAGCAGTACTTC. Its protein is CAWSRDGLREQYF. Combining the CDR3 with reference TRBV30 and TRBJ2-7 gives the whole variable domain SQTIHQWPATLVQPVGSPLSLECTVEGTSNPNLYWYRQAAGRGLQLLFYSVGIGQISSEVPQNLSASRPQDRQFILSSKKLLLSDSGFYLCAWSRDGLREQYFGPGTRLTVT.

This chain links TRBV9 with TRBJ2-2, with a tentative D call TRBD2 (5 bases). Germline V gene lookup returns CDR1 SGDLS and CDR2 YYNGEE. The length of the CDR3 is 15 residues. Trimming left V 6 bases short and J 2 bases short, with 14 bases between. In DNA, the CDR3 is TGTGCCAGCACCCGAAGCAGGACTAACACCGGGGAGCTGTTTTTT. Translation gives CASTRSRTNTGELFF.

The table lists this clone with a few counts. V is TRBV9 and J is TRBJ1-2, with TRBD1 as a possible D gene (5 bases). The germline gives CDR1 SGDLS, CDR2 YYNGEE. Deletions cut 1 base from V and 1 base from J, with 8 bases between. This CDR3 region has 14 residues. CDR3 nucleotides: TGTGCCAGCAGCGTATCGCAGGGTAACTATGGCTACACCTTC. It yields the protein CASSVSQGNYGYTF. The variable domain in full, completed from reference TRBV9 and TRBJ1-2, reads DSGVTQTPKHLITATGQRVTLRCSPRSGDLSVYWYQQSLDQGLQFLIQYYNGEERAKGNILERFSAQQFPDLHSELNLSSLELGDSALYFCASSVSQGNYGYTFGSGTRLTVV.

In its sample, this clone was seen once. The chain couples TRBV7-3 to TRBJ2-7; no reliable D call. CDR1 is SGHTA and CDR2 is FQGTGA in the germline V gene. V gave up 1 base and J gave up 3 bases, with 7 bases separating them. CDR3 length: 13 amino acids. CDR3 loop: CASSLRQDYEQYF. In DNA form, the CDR3 reads TGTGCCAGCAGCTTAAGGCAGGACTACGAGCAGTACTTC. Complete variable domain (other parts from reference TRBV7-3 and TRBJ2-7): GAGVSQTPSNKVTEKGKYVELRCDPISGHTALYWYRQSLGQGPEFLIYFQGTGAADDSGLPNDRFFAVRPEGSVSTLKIQRTERGDSAVYLCASSLRQDYEQYFGPGTRLTVT.

This clone occurred a few times. This chain uses TRBV7-3 with TRBJ2-7, with 11 positions matching TRBD2. This CDR3 has 15 amino acids. Trimming at V came to 5 bases and at J to 3 bases, leaving 6 bases not matched to a gene. The germline CDR1 and CDR2 sequences are SGHTA and FQGTGA. The CDR3 DNA follows: TGTGCCAGCAGCGAGGGACTAGCGGACAGCTACGAGCAGTACTTC. This translates into CASSEGLADSYEQYF.

The chain carries TRBV7-8 and TRBJ2-1, with D uncertain. The V gene lost 4 bases and the J gene lost 9 bases, with 22 bases spanning the gap. Germline assignment: CDR1 SGHVS and CDR2 FQNEAQ. The CDR3 is made up of 16 amino acids. The CDR3 spells CASSWDGVGDSGEQFF. As DNA, the CDR3 is TGTGCCAGCAGCTGGGATGGCGTAGGAGACTCAGGTGAGCAGTTCTTC.

The chain is built from TRBV14 and TRBJ2-7; D is unclear. Trimming took 6 bases from V and 6 from J, leaving 9 bases between them. Germline values: CDR1 SGHDN, CDR2 FVKESK. CDR3 size: 11 residues. The CDR3 is CASSDYGEQYF. The CDR3 DNA is TGTGCCAGCAGTGATTATGGCGAGCAGTACTTC.

The chain uses TRBV7-9 and TRBJ2-7; 7 nucleotides match TRBD1. With 2 bases clipped from V and 4 bases from J, the junction kept 8 bases outside the gene matches. Germline CDR1 and CDR2: SEHNR and FQNEAQ (reference sequence). This CDR3 spans 15 amino acids. CDR3 sequence (DNA): TGTGCCAGCAGCTTACTGCAGGGGGAACCGTACGAGCAGTACTTC. This sequence encodes CASSLLQGEPYEQYF.